This TCR beta chain is from a study of cytomegalovirus exposure and HLA in healthy donors. Turning to this clone: As yet, its antigen is unknown.

The PCR was carried out with 60 Vbeta primers and 13 Jbeta primers. Clones were read by immunoSEQ multiplex PCR, and TCRdb kept only the in-frame ones, dropping some. Among 170,000 or so clones, roughly 80% were seen once, and the ten largest hold 6.5% to 8.5%. V lost 1 base and J 3 bases, leaving 10 bases between the germline ends. The CDR3 length is 15 residues. Germline lookup yields CDR1 LGHNA and CDR2 YNFKEQ. Regarding the study as a whole: Analyzed later, association rates of TCRs varied across HLA loci, with DRB1 most and HLA-C fewest.

The rearrangement joins TRBV4-2 to TRBJ2-1; a weak D match, TRBD1 (5 bases). This TCR came from a man aged 25-45 years in good health and CMV-seropositive. Sample: PBMCs. The CDR3: CASSQVGQGYNEQFF. CDR3 sequence (DNA): TGTGCCAGCAGCCAAGTAGGGCAGGGCTACAATGAGCAGTTCTTC.